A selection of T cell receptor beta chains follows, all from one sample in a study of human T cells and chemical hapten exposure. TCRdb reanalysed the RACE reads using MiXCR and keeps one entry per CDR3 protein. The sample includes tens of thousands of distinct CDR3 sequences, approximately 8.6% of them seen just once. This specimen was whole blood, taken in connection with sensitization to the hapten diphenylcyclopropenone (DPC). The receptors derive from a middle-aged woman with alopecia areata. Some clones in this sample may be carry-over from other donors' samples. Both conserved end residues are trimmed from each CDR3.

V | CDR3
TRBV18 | ASSPWQQESQY
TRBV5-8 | ASSSSTTDTQY
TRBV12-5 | ASGANRGQWTDTQY
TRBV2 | ASRGLGYGYT
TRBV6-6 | ASSYNAGTGAIPLH
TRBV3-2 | ASSLPTSGGAGDTQY
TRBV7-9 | ASSFKNPTGHGYT
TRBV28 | ASRVRGNPTYEQY
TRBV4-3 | ASSQIGGPEAF
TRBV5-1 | ASSLEDRGFGEQY
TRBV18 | ASSLGGTGVGQPQH
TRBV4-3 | ASSQVYFPTSGSSTDTQY
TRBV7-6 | ASSFGAGELF
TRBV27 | ASSGLDSSYEQY
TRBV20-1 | SATGLAGGRGEQY
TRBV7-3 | ATQGDRLLSGANVLT
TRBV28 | ASSLSRPFKGIANTGELF
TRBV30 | AWSVRVRNEQF
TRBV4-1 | ASTPPGSYEQY
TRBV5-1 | ATSPARALSPLH
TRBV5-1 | ASSGTAYEQY
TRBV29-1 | SVEDLGAVDTQY
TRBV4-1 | ASSQWGGDSYEQY
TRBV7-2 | ASSSSGDTDTQY
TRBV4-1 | ASSQDSAGED
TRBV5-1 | ASSLEGIASYEQY
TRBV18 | ASSLGQLNTEAF
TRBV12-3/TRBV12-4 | ASSLNVISYNEQF
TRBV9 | ASSVFRGLSGNEQF
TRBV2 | ASSDPLRTNEKLF
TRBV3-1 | ASSQSSKYYEQY
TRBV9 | ASSEGRGLYEKLF
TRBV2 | ARASGGAGGEQF
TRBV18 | ASSPWQQETQY
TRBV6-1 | ASSERTSYPTEAF
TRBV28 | ASSPTVGNYGYT
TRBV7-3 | ASSSREGQPQH
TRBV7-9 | ASSLGAMDQPQH
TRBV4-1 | ASSQVGQVDGYT
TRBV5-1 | ASSLGAAGSTDTQY
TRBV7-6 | ASSLLSTGATYEQY